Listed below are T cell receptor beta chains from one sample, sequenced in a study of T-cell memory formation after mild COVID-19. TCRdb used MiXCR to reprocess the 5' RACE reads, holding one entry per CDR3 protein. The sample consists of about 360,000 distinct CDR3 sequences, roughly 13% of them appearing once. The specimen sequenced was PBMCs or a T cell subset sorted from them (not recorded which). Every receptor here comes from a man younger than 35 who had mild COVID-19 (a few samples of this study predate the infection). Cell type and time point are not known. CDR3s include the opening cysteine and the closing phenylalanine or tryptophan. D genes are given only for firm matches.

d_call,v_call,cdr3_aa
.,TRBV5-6,CASSLEGSLHF
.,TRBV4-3,CASSQDPGYGYTF
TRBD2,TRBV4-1,CASSQDGDETSGGLPYEQYF
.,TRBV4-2,CASSQTTGGLGTNEKLFF
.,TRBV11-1,CASSLYDGAVGTEAFF
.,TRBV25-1,CASRLSYEQYF
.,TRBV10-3,CAISGIGAASTDTQYF
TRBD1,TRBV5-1,CASSPFFDREGSPLHF
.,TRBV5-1,CASSGEPTADEQFF
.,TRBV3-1,CASTWGSRNTEAFF
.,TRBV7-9,CASSFGQWETQYF
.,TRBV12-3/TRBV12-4,CASRSSGQGPQHF
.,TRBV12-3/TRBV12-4,CASSFIGGEQPQHF
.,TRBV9,CASSKGEGVSQPQHF